One and the same sample provided the 13 T cell receptor beta chains below, sequenced in a study of neurological immune-mediated disorders. Noted time point: longitudinal time-point 2. TCRdb analysed the 5' RACE reads with MiXCR anew, one entry per CDR3 protein. The repertoire has about 80,000 distinct CDR3 sequences, over 4.5% of them found once; the top ten carry over 6.5%. The sequencing sample was made of PBMCs. The receptor source for this set is a woman in her sixties with multiple sclerosis.

This clonotype was seen ten or more times. The DNA of the CDR3 is TGTGCCAGCAGCTTAGCGACAACAGGGGTGAACACCGGGGAGCTGTTTTTT. It is translated as CASSLATTGVNTGELFF. The rearrangement links TRBV7-9 to TRBJ2-2; 7 bases are shared with TRBD1. CDR1 is SEHNR and CDR2 is FQNEAQ in the germline V gene (reference sequence). CDR3 length equals 17 residues. V dropped 0 bases and J dropped 1; count of bases not matched to a gene: 5.

This clonotype showed up many times. The chain employs TRBV5-4 and TRBJ1-3; 10 bases fit TRBD1. Germline V gives CDR1 SGHNT, CDR2 YYREEE (reference sequence). Losses at the gene ends were 4 bases for V and 0 bases for J; bases not matched to a gene: 13. The CDR3 totals 19 residues. The CDR3 DNA follows: TGTGCCAGCAGCACAGCTTATAGACAGGGGGCCGCCTCTGGAAACACCATATATTTT. This codes for CASSTAYRQGAASGNTIYF.

This chain joins TRBV7-8 and TRBJ2-2, with 7 bases matching TRBD1. Germline V lookup: CDR1 SGHVS, CDR2 FQNEAQ. The CDR3 totals 17 residues. With 1 base clipped from V and 4 bases from J, the junction kept 9 bases outside the gene matches. The CDR3 here is CASSLGARQGGTGELFF. DNA of the CDR3: TGTGCCAGCAGCTTAGGGGCAAGACAGGGTGGCACCGGGGAGCTGTTTTTT.

This clonotype has just a few counts. The chain couples TRBV6-2 or TRBV6-3 to TRBJ2-2; either TRBD1 or TRBD2 may supply D (5 bases each). Germline assignment: CDR1 MNHEY and CDR2 SVGEGT. V was pared by 0 bases and J by 3 bases, with 14 bases between. This CDR3 is 17 amino acids long. In nucleotides, the CDR3 is TGTGCCAGCAGTTACTCCTTCCGGGACGGCTACACCGGGGAGCTGTTTTTT. It translates to CASSYSFRDGYTGELFF.

There are many counts of this clonotype. The chain recombines TRBV3-1 with TRBJ2-1; D is possibly TRBD2 (5 bases). This CDR3 comprises 14 residues. The V end was cut by 4 bases, the J end by 8 bases, with 15 bases between. Looked up from germline, CDR1 is LGHDT and CDR2 is YNNKEL (reference sequence). CDR3 bases: TGTGCCAGCAGCCCCCGGACTGCAGCCGATGAGCAGTTCTTC. Protein: CASSPRTAADEQFF.

This clonotype was seen only a few times. The rearrangement uses TRBV5-1 and TRBJ2-7; 10 bases line up with TRBD1. The CDR3 is 14 residues long. Germline CDR1 is SGHRS and CDR2 is YFSETQ. The V gene end was trimmed by 0 bases and the J gene end by 6 bases; junction bases not matched to a gene: 3. The CDR3 DNA reads as TGCGCCAGCAGCTTGGATGGGACAGGGGTCGAGCAGTACTTC. This codes for CASSLDGTGVEQYF.

This clonotype has a count of ten or more. This sequence joins TRBV7-2 and TRBJ2-3, with 10 bases matching TRBD2. The length of the CDR3 is 14 residues. J was trimmed by 0 bases and V by 6 bases; bases with no gene match: 0. CDR1 is SGHTA, CDR2 FQGNSA, per germline. CDR3 sequence reads: CASRTSGSTDTQYF. The CDR3 DNA reads TGTGCCAGCAGGACTAGCGGGAGCACAGATACGCAGTATTTT.

This clonotype was picked up a small number of times. The chain has TRBV12-3 or TRBV12-4 and TRBJ1-5; a possible D gene is TRBD1 (6 bases). The CDR3 length is 15 residues. Trimming shortened V by 6 bases and J by 6 bases, and 18 bases separated the two germline ends. DNA of the CDR3: TGTGCCAGCAGCAATCGAAGGGGGGGAGGTCAGCCCCAGCATTTT. It translates to CASSNRRGGGQPQHF.

There are many counts of this clonotype. This sequence joins TRBV28 and TRBJ2-3, with 11 bases aligning to TRBD1. CDR3 size: 14 residues. The V gene end was trimmed by 6 bases and the J gene end by 6 bases; junction bases not matched to a gene: 5. Germline loops: CDR1 MDHEN, CDR2 SYDVKM. CDR3 coding DNA: TGTGCCAGCAGGCGGACAGGGGGCGGTGATACGCAGTATTTT. This translates into CASRRTGGGDTQYF.

This clonotype was counted at least ten times. V usage is TRBV6-5 and J usage is TRBJ1-2; D is unresolved. This CDR3 region has 14 residues. CDR1 is MNHEY, CDR2 SVGAGI, per germline. V lost 6 bases and J 4 bases, leaving 15 bases between the germline ends. CDR3 bases: TGTGCCAGCAGCGGTCACTCCGCCGGCTATGGCTACACCTTC. Translation gives CASSGHSAGYGYTF.

The chain recombines TRBV20-1 with TRBJ2-7; TRBD1 matches at 7 bases. V lost 3 bases and J lost 0; bases outside the gene matches: 8. The CDR3 is 15 amino acids. Germline V gene sequence: CDR1 DFQATT, CDR2 SNEGSKA (reference sequence). CDR3 DNA sequence: TGCAGTGCTAGGGTAGGGACAGCCCTCTCCTACGAGCAGTACTTC. It encodes CSARVGTALSYEQYF.

The sample holds many counts of this clonotype. The chain recombines TRBV5-1 with TRBJ1-1; tentatively, D is TRBD1 (6 bases). From germline, CDR1 is SGHRS and CDR2 YFSETQ. V lost 5 bases to trimming and J lost 0 bases, with 14 bases between them. The length of the CDR3 is 15 residues. The chain's CDR3 is CASSPGVRMNTEAFF. The CDR3 nucleotides read TGCGCCAGCAGTCCAGGGGTTAGGATGAACACTGAAGCTTTCTTT.

This clonotype was seen many times. The rearrangement uses TRBV7-8 and TRBJ1-3; D ambiguous. Germline V gene lookup returns CDR1 SGHVS and CDR2 FQNEAQ. This CDR3 spans 16 amino acids. Trimming removed 1 base at V and 0 bases at J, with 10 bases between. This chain's CDR3 is CASSLERLSSGNTIYF. The CDR3, as DNA: TGTGCCAGCAGCTTAGAACGGCTCAGCTCTGGAAACACCATATATTTT.